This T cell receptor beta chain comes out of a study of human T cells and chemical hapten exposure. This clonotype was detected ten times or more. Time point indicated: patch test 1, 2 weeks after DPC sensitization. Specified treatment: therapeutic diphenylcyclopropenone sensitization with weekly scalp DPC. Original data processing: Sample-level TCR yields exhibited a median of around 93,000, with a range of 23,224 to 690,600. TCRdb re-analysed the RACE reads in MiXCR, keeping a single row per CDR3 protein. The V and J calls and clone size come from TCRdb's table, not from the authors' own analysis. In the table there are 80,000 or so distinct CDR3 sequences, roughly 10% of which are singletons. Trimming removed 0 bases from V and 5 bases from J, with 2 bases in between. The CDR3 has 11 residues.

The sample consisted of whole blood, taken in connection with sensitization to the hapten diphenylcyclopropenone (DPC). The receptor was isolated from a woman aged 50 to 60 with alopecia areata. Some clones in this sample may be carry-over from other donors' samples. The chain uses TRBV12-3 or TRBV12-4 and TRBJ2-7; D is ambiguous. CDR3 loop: CASSLAHEQYF. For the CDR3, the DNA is TGTGCCAGCAGTTTAGCCCACGAGCAGTACTTC.